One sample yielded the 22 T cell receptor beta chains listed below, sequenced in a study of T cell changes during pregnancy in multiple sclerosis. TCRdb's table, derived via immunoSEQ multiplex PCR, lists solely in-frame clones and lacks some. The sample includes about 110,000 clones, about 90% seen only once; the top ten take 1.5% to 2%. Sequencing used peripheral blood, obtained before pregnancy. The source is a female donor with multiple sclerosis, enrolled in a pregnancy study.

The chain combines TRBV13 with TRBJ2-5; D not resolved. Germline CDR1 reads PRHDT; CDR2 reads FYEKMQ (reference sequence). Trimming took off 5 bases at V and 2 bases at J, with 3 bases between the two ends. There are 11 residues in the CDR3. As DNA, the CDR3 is TGTGCCAGCAGCCAGCAAGAGACCCAGTACTTC. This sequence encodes CASSQQETQYF.

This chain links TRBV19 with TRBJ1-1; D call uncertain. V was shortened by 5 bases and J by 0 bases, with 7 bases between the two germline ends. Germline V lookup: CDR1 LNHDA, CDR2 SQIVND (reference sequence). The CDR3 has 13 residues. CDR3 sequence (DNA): TGTGCCAGTAGTCCGAGGGTGAACACTGAAGCTTTCTTT. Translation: CASSPRVNTEAFF.

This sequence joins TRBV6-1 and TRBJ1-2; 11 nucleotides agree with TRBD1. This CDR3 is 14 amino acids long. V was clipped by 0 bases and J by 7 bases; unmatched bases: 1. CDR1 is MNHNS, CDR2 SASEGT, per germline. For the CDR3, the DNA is TGTGCCAGCAGTGAAGCAGGGACAGGGGGTGGCTACACCTTC. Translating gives CASSEAGTGGGYTF.

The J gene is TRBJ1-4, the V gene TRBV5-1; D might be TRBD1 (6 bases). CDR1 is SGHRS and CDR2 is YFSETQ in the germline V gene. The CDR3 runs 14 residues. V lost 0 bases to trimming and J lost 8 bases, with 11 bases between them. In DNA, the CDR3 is TGCGCCAGCAGCTTGGAACAGGGTGGCGAAAAACTGTTTTTT. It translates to CASSLEQGGEKLFF.

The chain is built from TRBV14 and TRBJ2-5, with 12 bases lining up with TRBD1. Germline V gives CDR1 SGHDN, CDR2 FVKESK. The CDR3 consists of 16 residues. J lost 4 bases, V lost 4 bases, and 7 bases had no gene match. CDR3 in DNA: TGTGCCAGCAGCCGGGACAGGGGGCGAGGTCGAGAGACCCAGTACTTC. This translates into CASSRDRGRGRETQYF.

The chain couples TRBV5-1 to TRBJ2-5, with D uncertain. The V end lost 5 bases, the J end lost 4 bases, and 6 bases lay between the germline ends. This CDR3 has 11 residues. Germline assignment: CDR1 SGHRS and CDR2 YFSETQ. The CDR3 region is CASRSGETQYF. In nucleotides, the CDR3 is TGCGCCAGCAGATCGGGAGAGACCCAGTACTTC.

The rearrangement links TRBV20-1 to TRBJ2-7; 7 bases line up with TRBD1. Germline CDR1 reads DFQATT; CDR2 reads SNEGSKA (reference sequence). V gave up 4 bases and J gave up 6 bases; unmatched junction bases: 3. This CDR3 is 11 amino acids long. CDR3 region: CSATGTAEQYF. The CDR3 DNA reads TGCAGTGCTACCGGGACAGCCGAGCAGTACTTC.

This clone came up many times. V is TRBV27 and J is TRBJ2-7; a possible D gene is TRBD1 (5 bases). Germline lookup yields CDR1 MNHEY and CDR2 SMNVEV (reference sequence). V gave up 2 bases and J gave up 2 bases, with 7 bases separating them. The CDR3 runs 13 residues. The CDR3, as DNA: TGTGCCAGCAGTTTACAGGGTACCTACGAGCAGTACTTC. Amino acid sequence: CASSLQGTYEQYF.

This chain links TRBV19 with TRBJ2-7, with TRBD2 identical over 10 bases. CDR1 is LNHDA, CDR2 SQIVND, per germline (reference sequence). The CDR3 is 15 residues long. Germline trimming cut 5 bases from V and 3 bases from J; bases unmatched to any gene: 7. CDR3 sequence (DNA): TGTGCCAGTAGTCCTGGAACTAGCGGGATCTACGAGCAGTACTTC. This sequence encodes CASSPGTSGIYEQYF.

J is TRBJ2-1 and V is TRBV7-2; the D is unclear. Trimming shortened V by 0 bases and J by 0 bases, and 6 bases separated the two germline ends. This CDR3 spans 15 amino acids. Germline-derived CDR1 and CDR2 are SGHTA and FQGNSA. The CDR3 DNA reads TGTGCCAGCAGCTTAGCGCACTCCTCCTACAATGAGCAGTTCTTC. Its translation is CASSLAHSSYNEQFF.

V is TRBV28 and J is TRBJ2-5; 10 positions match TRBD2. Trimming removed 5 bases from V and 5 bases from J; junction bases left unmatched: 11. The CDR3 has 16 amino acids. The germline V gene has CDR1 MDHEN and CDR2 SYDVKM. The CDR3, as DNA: TGTGCCAGCAGTCCGAATACGGGAGCGGGAGGGGAGACCCAGTACTTC. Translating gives CASSPNTGAGGETQYF.

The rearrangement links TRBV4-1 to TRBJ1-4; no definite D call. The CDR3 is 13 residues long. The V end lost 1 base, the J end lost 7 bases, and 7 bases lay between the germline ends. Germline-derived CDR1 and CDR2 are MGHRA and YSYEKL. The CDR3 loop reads CASSQVETEKLFF. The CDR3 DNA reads TGCGCCAGCAGCCAAGTGGAGACTGAAAAACTGTTTTTT.

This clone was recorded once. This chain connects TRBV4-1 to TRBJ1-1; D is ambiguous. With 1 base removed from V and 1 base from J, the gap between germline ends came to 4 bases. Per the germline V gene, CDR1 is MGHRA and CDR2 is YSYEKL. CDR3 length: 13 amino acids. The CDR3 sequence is CASSQGRNTEAFF. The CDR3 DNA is TGCGCCAGCAGCCAAGGCAGGAACACTGAAGCTTTCTTT.

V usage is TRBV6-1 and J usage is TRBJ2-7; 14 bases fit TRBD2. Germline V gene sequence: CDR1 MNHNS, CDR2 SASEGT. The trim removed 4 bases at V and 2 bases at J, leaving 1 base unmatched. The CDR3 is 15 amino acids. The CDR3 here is CASSATSGRAYEQYF. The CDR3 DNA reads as TGTGCCAGCAGTGCGACTAGCGGGAGGGCCTACGAGCAGTACTTC.

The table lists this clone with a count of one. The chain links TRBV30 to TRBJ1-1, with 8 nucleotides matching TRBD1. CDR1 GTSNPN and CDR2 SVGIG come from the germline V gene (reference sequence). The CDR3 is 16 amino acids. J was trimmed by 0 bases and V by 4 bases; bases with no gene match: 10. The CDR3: CAWNRRQGRVNTEAFF. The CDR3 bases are TGTGCCTGGAACCGTAGACAGGGGAGAGTGAACACTGAAGCTTTCTTT.

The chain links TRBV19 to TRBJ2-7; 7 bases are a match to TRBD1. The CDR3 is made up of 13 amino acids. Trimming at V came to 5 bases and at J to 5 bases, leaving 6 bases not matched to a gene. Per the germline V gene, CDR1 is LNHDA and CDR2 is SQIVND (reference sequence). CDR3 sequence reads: CASSLRQGHEQYF. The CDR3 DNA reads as TGTGCCAGTAGTCTTCGACAGGGCCACGAGCAGTACTTC. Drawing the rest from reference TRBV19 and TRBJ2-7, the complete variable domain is DGGITQSPKYLFRKEGQNVTLSCEQNLNHDAMYWYRQDPGQGLRLIYYSQIVNDFQKGDIAEGYSVSREKKESFPLTVTSAQKNPTAFYLCASSLRQGHEQYFGPGTRLTVT.

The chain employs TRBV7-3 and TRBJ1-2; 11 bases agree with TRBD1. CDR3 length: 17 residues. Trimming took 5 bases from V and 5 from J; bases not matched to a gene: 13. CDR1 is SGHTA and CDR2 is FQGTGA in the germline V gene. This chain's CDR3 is CASSPTGQGVVRYGYTF. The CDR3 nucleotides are TGTGCCAGCAGCCCAACGGGACAGGGGGTTGTAAGGTATGGCTACACCTTC.

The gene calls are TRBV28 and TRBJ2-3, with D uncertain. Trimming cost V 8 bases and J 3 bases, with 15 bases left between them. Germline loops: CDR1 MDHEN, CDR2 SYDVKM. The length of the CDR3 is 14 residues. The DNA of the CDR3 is TGTGCCAGCTTAACCGAACTCCTGACAGATACGCAGTATTTT. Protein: CASLTELLTDTQYF.

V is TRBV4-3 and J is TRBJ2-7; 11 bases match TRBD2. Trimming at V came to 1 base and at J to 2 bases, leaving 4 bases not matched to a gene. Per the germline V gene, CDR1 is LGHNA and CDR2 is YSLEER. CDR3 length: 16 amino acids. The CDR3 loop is CASSQVLAGGTYEQYF. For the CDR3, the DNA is TGCGCCAGCAGCCAAGTCCTAGCGGGGGGAACCTACGAGCAGTACTTC.

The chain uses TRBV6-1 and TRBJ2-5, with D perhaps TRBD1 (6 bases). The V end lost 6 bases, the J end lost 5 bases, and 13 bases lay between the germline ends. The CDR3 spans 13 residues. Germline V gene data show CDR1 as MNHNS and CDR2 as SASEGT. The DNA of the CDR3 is TGTGCCAGCAGAACAGGGACGGGCGAGACCCAGTACTTC. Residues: CASRTGTGETQYF.

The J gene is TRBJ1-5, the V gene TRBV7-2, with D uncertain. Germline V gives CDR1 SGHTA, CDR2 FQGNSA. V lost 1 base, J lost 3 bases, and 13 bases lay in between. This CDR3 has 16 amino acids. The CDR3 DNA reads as TGTGCCAGCAGCTTAGGTAACAGTAACCCCAATCAGCCCCAGCATTTT. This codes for CASSLGNSNPNQPQHF.

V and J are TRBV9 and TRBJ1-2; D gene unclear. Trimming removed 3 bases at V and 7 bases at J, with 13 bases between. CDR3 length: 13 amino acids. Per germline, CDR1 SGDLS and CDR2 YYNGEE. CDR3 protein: CASSALEVGGYTF. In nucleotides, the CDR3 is TGTGCCAGCAGCGCCCTCGAGGTGGGTGGCTACACCTTC.